This T cell receptor (beta chain) is from a study of monozygotic twins with inflammatory bowel disease. There are 15 residues in the CDR3. The germline V gene has CDR1 SGHAT and CDR2 FQNNGV. TCRdb reprocessed the 5' RACE reads and reports one entry per CDR3 protein, with no DNA. This sample's table has 400,000 or so distinct CDR3 sequences. The TCR was taken from a human donor with ulcerative colitis or Crohn's disease, or a healthy co-twin of an affected twin (not recorded which). The genes are TRBV11-2 and TRBJ2-3; the TCRdb call, TRBD1, lacks DNA for checking. The specimen was blood. This CDR3 is CASSFSSGATDTQYF.